This passage covers 17 T cell receptor beta chains from one sample sequenced in a study of blood T cell repertoires in COVID-19. Assay used: immunoSEQ multiplex PCR; TCRdb lists only in-frame clones, some missing. The table shows some 66,000 clones, with roughly 92% occurring only once. Sequences were obtained from peripheral blood. The receptors here all came from a man in his 70s with active COVID-19.

This clone was observed a few times. The chain uses TRBV7-2 and TRBJ2-7; 8 bases map to TRBD1. The trim removed 5 bases at V and 3 bases at J, leaving 9 bases unmatched. CDR3 length: 15 amino acids. CDR1 and CDR2 (germline): SGHTA, FQGNSA. This CDR3 is CASSAGQGTIYEQYF. CDR3 in DNA: TGTGCCAGCAGCGCAGGACAGGGAACAATCTACGAGCAGTACTTC.

V gene TRBV9 combines with J gene TRBJ2-5, with D perhaps TRBD2 (6 bases). Trimming took 0 bases from V and 4 from J, leaving 19 bases between them. Germline V gives CDR1 SGDLS, CDR2 YYNGEE. The CDR3 contains 17 residues. In DNA, the CDR3 is TGTGCCAGCAGCGTAGGAGATCTGGGGGGTTCCATAGAGACCCAGTACTTC. Translated: CASSVGDLGGSIETQYF. Using reference TRBV9 and TRBJ2-5 for the parts outside the CDR3, the full variable domain is DSGVTQTPKHLITATGQRVTLRCSPRSGDLSVYWYQQSLDQGLQFLIQYYNGEERAKGNILERFSAQQFPDLHSELNLSSLELGDSALYFCASSVGDLGGSIETQYFGPGTRLLVL.

This clone was detected only once. V is TRBV20-1 and J is TRBJ2-7; 9 nucleotides line up with TRBD1. CDR1 is DFQATT, CDR2 SNEGSKA, per germline (reference sequence). The CDR3 is made up of 11 amino acids. The J segment lost 4 bases and the V segment lost 5 bases, leaving 0 bases of the junction unmatched. As DNA, the CDR3 is TGCAGTGCTGGGACAGGGTACGAGCAGTACTTC. It specifies CSAGTGYEQYF.

The rearrangement links TRBV6-9 to TRBJ2-3, with D perhaps matching TRBD2 (5 bases). CDR1 MNHGY and CDR2 SVAAGI come from the germline V gene. The CDR3 contains 16 residues. The V and J ends lost 9 bases and 4 bases respectively, with 23 bases between them. The CDR3 reads CARRPKVVARADTQYF. The DNA of the CDR3 is TGTGCCAGAAGGCCCAAAGTAGTAGCGCGAGCAGATACGCAGTATTTT.

The V gene is TRBV6-5, the J gene TRBJ1-5, with TRBD1 matching 9 bases. Looked up from germline, CDR1 is MNHEY and CDR2 is SVGAGI. The CDR3 is 14 residues long. J gave up 4 bases and V 6 bases, and 4 bases lay outside the gene matches. Here the CDR3 reads CASSRTGENQPQHF. The CDR3, as DNA: TGTGCCAGCAGCCGGACAGGGGAAAATCAGCCCCAGCATTTT.

V and J are TRBV4-1 and TRBJ1-6, with D possibly matching TRBD1 (5 bases). CDR3 size: 16 residues. Per germline, CDR1 MGHRA and CDR2 YSYEKL. Deletions cut 1 base from V and 9 bases from J, with 16 bases between. The DNA of the CDR3 is TGCGCCAGCAGCCAAGGGGGGGACTGGGCTTCTTCACCCCTCCACTTT. It yields the protein CASSQGGDWASSPLHF.

The CDR3 coding sequence is TGTGCCAGCAGCCAGGGACTAGCGGGGGGGCCCGGCACAGATACGCAGTATTTT. It specifies CASSQGLAGGPGTDTQYF. V is TRBV4-2 and J is TRBJ2-3; 16 nucleotides match TRBD2. After removal of 3 bases from V and 1 base from J, the junction contained 4 bases not matched to a gene. This CDR3 comprises 18 residues. Germline CDR1 and CDR2: LGHNA and YNFKEQ.

The chain recombines TRBV9 with TRBJ2-1; 8 positions match TRBD1. The germline V gene encodes CDR1 SGDLS and CDR2 YYNGEE. There are 16 residues in the CDR3. With 0 bases clipped from V and 0 bases from J, the junction kept 2 bases outside the gene matches. The CDR3 reads CASSVVTGGSYNEQFF. CDR3 DNA: TGTGCCAGCAGCGTAGTCACAGGGGGCTCCTACAATGAGCAGTTCTTC.

The chain employs TRBV9 and TRBJ1-1; no clear D. CDR1 SGDLS and CDR2 YYNGEE come from the germline V gene. The CDR3 extends over 13 amino acids. V shed 0 bases and J shed 4 bases, with 7 bases lying between them. CDR3 nucleotides: TGTGCCAGCAGCGTAGGTATGTCCACTGAAGCTTTCTTT. Its translation: CASSVGMSTEAFF.

This clone was found once. The V call is TRBV7-9, the J call TRBJ2-7; D is unresolved. The ends were cut back, 2 bases at V and 0 bases at J, with 5 bases in the middle. CDR1 and CDR2 from the germline V gene are SEHNR and FQNEAQ (reference sequence). The CDR3 extends over 13 amino acids. The CDR3 is CASSLKYSYEQYF. CDR3 sequence (DNA): TGTGCCAGCAGCTTAAAATACTCCTACGAGCAGTACTTC.

CDR3 loop: CASGRRVENEAFF. CDR3 in DNA: TGTGCTAGTGGGCGGCGGGTAGAGAATGAAGCTTTCTTT. This chain joins TRBV12-5 and TRBJ1-1; D is unclear. Germline V CDR1 and CDR2: LGHNT, FRNRAP. Trimming shortened V by 6 bases and J by 7 bases, and 15 bases separated the two germline ends. This CDR3 is built from 13 residues.

The chain recombines TRBV5-1 with TRBJ2-1; tentatively, D is TRBD2 (6 bases). The CDR3 length is 13 residues. Germline CDR1 SGHRS, CDR2 YFSETQ. V was trimmed by 4 bases and J by 7 bases, leaving 12 bases between them. CDR3 DNA: TGCGCCAGCAGCGGCGGGGCCCGGAATGAGCAGTTCTTC. Protein product: CASSGGARNEQFF.

The chain recombines TRBV19 with TRBJ2-7; a weak D match, TRBD2 (5 bases). The CDR3 spans 14 residues. CDR1 is LNHDA, CDR2 SQIVND, per germline (reference sequence). Trimming stripped 3 bases from V and 2 bases from J, with 11 bases between. CDR3 in amino acids: CASSIAPGTYEQYF. The CDR3 nucleotides read TGTGCCAGTAGTATTGCGCCGGGGACCTACGAGCAGTACTTC. Drawing the rest from reference TRBV19 and TRBJ2-7, the complete variable domain is DGGITQSPKYLFRKEGQNVTLSCEQNLNHDAMYWYRQDPGQGLRLIYYSQIVNDFQKGDIAEGYSVSREKKESFPLTVTSAQKNPTAFYLCASSIAPGTYEQYFGPGTRLTVT.

The chain uses TRBV19 and TRBJ2-7; 8 bases align to TRBD1. Germline trimming cut 6 bases from V and 5 bases from J; bases unmatched to any gene: 9. In germline, CDR1 is LNHDA, CDR2 SQIVND (reference sequence). CDR3 length equals 14 residues. This CDR3 reads CASSRGQGSNEQYF. As DNA, the CDR3 is TGTGCCAGTAGCCGTGGACAGGGTTCTAACGAGCAGTACTTC.

V and J are TRBV29-1 and TRBJ2-1; tentatively, D is TRBD2 (5 bases). CDR1 is SQVTM, CDR2 ANQGSEA, per germline. CDR3 length: 14 residues. V lost 6 bases, J lost 2 bases, and 14 bases lay in between. CDR3 in amino acids: CSVGLFFPYNEQFF. The CDR3, as DNA: TGCAGCGTCGGACTTTTCTTCCCCTACAATGAGCAGTTCTTC.

The V call is TRBV5-1, the J call TRBJ2-5; possibly TRBD2 for D (5 bases). Germline CDR1 and CDR2: SGHRS and YFSETQ. CDR3 size: 17 residues. Trimming took off 0 bases at V and 5 bases at J, with 20 bases between the two ends. CDR3 region: CASSLDSKQIREETQYF. CDR3 sequence (DNA): TGCGCCAGCAGCTTGGATTCGAAGCAAATTAGGGAGGAGACCCAGTACTTC.

The V call is TRBV12-3 or TRBV12-4, the J call TRBJ1-2; D call uncertain. Trimming shortened V by 3 bases and J by 4 bases, and 9 bases separated the two germline ends. The CDR3 has 13 amino acids. CDR3 in DNA: TGTGCCAGCAGTTTGGGCCAGCTCTATGGCTACACCTTC. This codes for CASSLGQLYGYTF.